The 12 T cell receptor beta chains below all came from one sample that was sequenced in a study of OX40 agonist ivuxolimab in advanced cancers. Sequencing used immunoSEQ multiplex PCR; TCRdb keeps in-frame clones, though not all of them. The sample carries some 20,000 clones, about 88% recorded once. The specimen comprised CD4+ or CD8+ T cells sorted from blood, sampled in a trial of the OX40 agonist ivuxolimab. These TCRs come from an adult with an advanced solid tumor such as melanoma, head and neck, liver or kidney cancer.

V gene TRBV11-2 combines with J gene TRBJ2-3; unclear D gene. Germline V CDR1 and CDR2: SGHAT, FQNNGV. V was shortened by 1 base and J by 2 bases, with 7 bases between the two germline ends. CDR3 size: 14 residues. As DNA, the CDR3 is TGTGCCAGCAGCTTAGGGCGGTTCACAGATACGCAGTATTTT. Amino acids: CASSLGRFTDTQYF.

This clone is categorized as medium-sized. The V and J genes are TRBV10-3 and TRBJ1-2; D is unclear. V lost 1 base and J 2 bases, leaving 11 bases between the germline ends. Germline assignment: CDR1 ENHRY and CDR2 SYGVKD. The CDR3 spans 15 residues. CDR3 amino acids: CAISEFTDVNYGYTF. For the CDR3, the DNA is TGTGCCATCAGTGAGTTCACAGACGTAAACTATGGCTACACCTTC.

The V gene is TRBV28, the J gene TRBJ1-1; the D is unclear. The ends were cut back, 3 bases at V and 2 bases at J, with 7 bases in the middle. Germline lookup yields CDR1 MDHEN and CDR2 SYDVKM. CDR3 length: 13 residues. CDR3: CASSLQRNTEAFF. The CDR3 nucleotides are TGTGCCAGCAGTTTGCAACGAAACACTGAAGCTTTCTTT.

This chain connects TRBV10-3 to TRBJ2-3; no reliable D call. The CDR3 length is 14 residues. The germline V gene has CDR1 ENHRY and CDR2 SYGVKD. The V and J ends lost 0 bases and 7 bases respectively, with 11 bases between them. This chain's CDR3 is CAISESQVIHTQYF. The CDR3 DNA reads TGTGCCATCAGTGAGTCACAAGTAATCCATACGCAGTATTTT.

The CDR3: CASGVGSGANVLTF. DNA for the CDR3: TGTGCCTCAGGGGTTGGGTCTGGGGCCAACGTCCTGACTTTC. The chain employs TRBV30 and TRBJ2-6; a weak D match, TRBD1 (6 bases). This CDR3 spans 14 amino acids. V gave up 7 bases and J gave up 1 base, with 11 bases separating them. Per germline, CDR1 GTSNPN and CDR2 SVGIG (reference sequence).

The chain recombines TRBV6-1 with TRBJ2-2; D not certain. Germline assignment: CDR1 MNHNS and CDR2 SASEGT. Deletions cut 6 bases from V and 2 bases from J, with 4 bases between. The CDR3 consists of 12 residues. The CDR3 coding sequence is TGTGCCAGCAGCTCTAACACCGGGGAGCTGTTTTTT. Translation: CASSSNTGELFF.

The CDR3 nucleotides are TGTGCCAGTACAACACAACAGTACTATGGCTACACCTTC. This codes for CASTTQQYYGYTF. The chain carries TRBV19 and TRBJ1-2; D unclear. V was cut by 7 bases and J by 3 bases, with 12 bases left in between. The CDR3 runs to 13 residues. Germline V gives CDR1 LNHDA, CDR2 SQIVND (reference sequence).

The CDR3, as DNA: TGTGCCAGCAGCTTGGAAGGTGGGGCTAGCGGGACCCCGGTCAATGAGCAGTTCTTC. This sequence encodes CASSLEGGASGTPVNEQFF. This chain uses TRBV5-4 with TRBJ2-1; 9 bases are shared with TRBD2. The CDR3 contains 19 residues. Germline V gene sequence: CDR1 SGHNT, CDR2 YYREEE (reference sequence). V lost 0 bases to trimming and J lost 6 bases; unmatched junction nucleotides: 16.

The genes are TRBV6-5 and TRBJ1-1; D possibly corresponds to TRBD1 (5 bases). V lost 2 bases, J lost 0 bases, and 10 bases lay in between. Germline V gives CDR1 MNHEY, CDR2 SVGAGI. The CDR3 length is 15 residues. The CDR3 bases are TGTGCCAGCAGTTACGGGGGGACCGTGAACACTGAAGCTTTCTTT. As protein: CASSYGGTVNTEAFF.

The chain recombines TRBV5-1 with TRBJ1-2; D not certain. This CDR3 is built from 14 residues. V was trimmed by 5 bases and J by 1 base, leaving 12 bases between them. Germline loops: CDR1 SGHRS, CDR2 YFSETQ. The CDR3 reads CASSLAVGNYGYTF. The CDR3 DNA reads as TGCGCCAGCAGTCTGGCCGTGGGTAACTATGGCTACACCTTC.

The V call is TRBV28, the J call TRBJ1-2; TRBD1 is a possible D gene (5 bases). Trimming removed 7 bases at V and 7 bases at J, with 13 bases between. The CDR3 consists of 12 residues. From germline, CDR1 is MDHEN and CDR2 SYDVKM. CDR3 sequence (DNA): TGTGCCAGCACAATCATAGGGGTTGGCTACACCTTC. Its translation: CASTIIGVGYTF.

This clone has just a few counts. The V gene is TRBV11-2, the J gene TRBJ1-5; D uncertain. Germline CDR1 is SGHAT and CDR2 is FQNNGV. CDR3 length: 15 residues. The V and J ends lost 0 bases and 4 bases respectively, with 10 bases between them. The CDR3, as DNA: TGTGCCAGCAGCTTAGATTGGTCTGTGAATCAGCCCCAGCATTTT. Encoded protein: CASSLDWSVNQPQHF.